This TCR beta chain comes out of a study of shared clonotypes between healthy human individuals. CD45RO-negative CD8 cells positively selected for CCR7 made up the naive population, which excluded terminally differentiated effector memory CD45RA+ cells. Note on this clone: Its antigen is undetermined.

Per the original data handling: ImmunoSEQ junction-only sequences lacked quality scores, so their filtering differed. Assay: immunoSEQ multiplex PCR; the TCRdb copy retains only in-frame clones and omits some. Clone size and V and J calls were adopted from that table, with D and trimming inferred from the DNA. The table includes roughly 2,000,000 clones, approximately 95% detected once. Overall study results and limits: What naive subsets generally showed was a larger estimated richness than memory subsets showed.

The receptor was derived from a man aged 18 to 35 in good health. The sequenced sample consisted of naive CD8+ T cells sorted from blood.

Written as DNA, the CDR3 is TGCGCCAGCAGTGGACAGGGGACGAGCTCCTACGAGCAGTACTTC. This encodes CASSGQGTSSYEQYF. The chain couples TRBV10-1 to TRBJ2-7, with 8 bases lining up with TRBD1. Germline V gene data show CDR1 as WNHNN and CDR2 as SYGVQD (reference sequence). V gave up 4 bases and J gave up 0 bases; unmatched junction bases: 5. The CDR3 is 15 amino acids.